This T cell receptor beta chain was recovered during a study of CD8 T cells in ankylosing spondylitis. Whole-study findings and limits: Some motif variants had been reported before (in reactive arthritis synovial fluid and blood). Ankylosing spondylitis blood seemed to carry a telltale TCR beta motif made of under 10 highly homologous variants. Disease-linked clones reportedly concentrated significantly in matched ankylosing spondylitis synovial fluid. The disease-linked clones had a CD8+ phenotype and low blood frequencies.

Construction of TCR beta libraries was performed using quantitative 5'-RACE with molecular barcodes. Using its own MiXCR run on the 5' RACE reads, TCRdb lists one record per CDR3 protein. The sample consists of over 450,000 distinct CDR3 sequences, roughly 13% of them appearing once. The germline gives CDR1 LGHDT, CDR2 YNNKEL (reference sequence). The CDR3 has 16 residues. Trimming took off 7 bases at V and 2 bases at J, with 21 bases between the two ends. The sample holds one count of this clonotype. As yet, its antigen is unknown. The V and J genes are TRBV3-1 and TRBJ2-7; D not resolved. The TCR originated in a male donor with ankylosing spondylitis. What was sequenced was blood, either unsorted or a sorted T cell fraction (not recorded which). The CDR3 reads CASTRMADLPAYEQYF. DNA of the CDR3: TGTGCCAGCACCCGAATGGCGGACCTACCCGCCTACGAGCAGTACTTC.